Below are 30 T cell receptor beta chains sequenced from a single sample in a study of T cell changes during pregnancy in multiple sclerosis. Profiled with immunoSEQ multiplex PCR; TCRdb holds only in-frame clones, not every one. The sample contains some 81,000 clones, under 95% of which appear only once. Source: peripheral blood, taken after pregnancy. The source of these receptors is a female donor in good health, enrolled as a control in a pregnancy study.

V is TRBV6-1 and J is TRBJ2-7, with TRBD2 identical over 13 bases. This CDR3 region has 15 residues. V was clipped by 3 bases and J by 8 bases; unmatched bases: 7. Per germline, CDR1 MNHNS and CDR2 SASEGT. The CDR3 DNA is TGTGCCAGCAGTGATCGGACTAGCGGGAGCGTCCAGCAGTACTTC. Protein: CASSDRTSGSVQQYF.

The chain combines TRBV15 with TRBJ1-5; 9 positions agree with TRBD1. The CDR3 is 15 amino acids. V was pared by 4 bases and J by 6 bases, with 7 bases of the junction left unmatched. Germline V gives CDR1 LNHNV, CDR2 YYDKDF (reference sequence). The CDR3 protein is CATSTSPGQGQPQHF. The CDR3 bases are TGTGCCACCAGCACCAGCCCGGGACAGGGTCAGCCCCAGCATTTT.

The chain employs TRBV7-8 and TRBJ1-1; 7 bases are a match to TRBD1. Trimming cost V 2 bases and J 0 bases; bases outside gene matches: 0. There are 14 residues in the CDR3. Germline V gene lookup returns CDR1 SGHVS and CDR2 FQNEAQ. This CDR3 reads CASSLTGVNTEAFF. The CDR3 DNA reads TGTGCCAGCAGCTTAACAGGGGTGAACACTGAAGCTTTCTTT.

The CDR3 DNA is TGTGCCAGCAGTACGCACGAACCTTTTACTAGCGGGAGGGCCTACGAGCAGTTCTTC. This encodes CASSTHEPFTSGRAYEQFF. This rearrangement joins TRBV7-3 to TRBJ2-1; 13 bases agree with TRBD2. After removal of 6 bases from V and 10 bases from J, the junction contained 21 bases not matched to a gene. The CDR3 length is 19 residues. The germline gives CDR1 SGHTA, CDR2 FQGTGA.

This chain uses TRBV18 with TRBJ2-5, with D uncertain. This CDR3 is 14 amino acids long. Germline V gene sequence: CDR1 KGHSH, CDR2 LQKENI. Trimming took off 0 bases at V and 8 bases at J, with 13 bases between the two ends. CDR3 sequence (DNA): TGTGCCAGCTCACCACCCGAAGGAAGAGGAACCCAGTACTTC. Translated, it gives CASSPPEGRGTQYF.

J is TRBJ2-7 and V is TRBV18; D gene ambiguous. This CDR3 is built from 15 residues. The germline V and J ends were trimmed by 0 bases and 0 bases, with 9 bases remaining between them. Germline lookup yields CDR1 KGHSH and CDR2 LQKENI. The DNA for the CDR3 is TGTGCCAGCTCACCACCGGCTAGGAGCTCCTACGAGCAGTACTTC. Residues: CASSPPARSSYEQYF. The entire variable domain, with the rest obtained from reference TRBV18 and TRBJ2-7, is as follows: NAGVMQNPRHLVRRRGQEARLRCSPMKGHSHVYWYRQLPEEGLKFMVYLQKENIIDESGMPKERFSAEFPKEGPSILRIQQVVRGDSAAYFCASSPPARSSYEQYFGPGTRLTVT.

The gene calls are TRBV14 and TRBJ2-7, with 7 positions matching TRBD1. Looked up from germline, CDR1 is SGHDN and CDR2 is FVKESK. V shed 5 bases, J shed 9 bases, and the junction held 13 bases outside the gene matches. The CDR3 has 14 residues. The DNA for the CDR3 is TGTGCCAGCAGCTTAGGGGGCGGCTCTACGGTGCAGTACTTC. Residues: CASSLGGGSTVQYF. The complete variable domain, with remaining parts taken from reference TRBV14 and TRBJ2-7, reads EAGVTQFPSHSVIEKGQTVTLRCDPISGHDNLYWYRRVMGKEIKFLLHFVKESKQDESGMPNNRFLAERTGGTYSTLKVQPAELEDSGVYFCASSLGGGSTVQYFGPGTRLTVT.

This clone came up once. The V and J genes are TRBV6-1 and TRBJ1-5, with no clear D. CDR3 length: 14 residues. V lost 6 bases and J 2 bases, leaving 11 bases between the germline ends. Per the germline V gene, CDR1 is MNHNS and CDR2 is SASEGT. For the CDR3, the DNA is TGTGCCAGCAGGGTGGCATTGGGCAATCAGCCCCAGCATTTT. Its translation is CASRVALGNQPQHF.

This chain links TRBV4-2 with TRBJ1-2; D perhaps matches TRBD1 (6 bases). Trimming removed 3 bases from V and 8 bases from J, with 13 bases in between. The V gene's germline CDR1 is LGHNA and CDR2 YNFKEQ. The CDR3 contains 13 residues. This CDR3 reads CASSQRGGGGYTF. In DNA form, the CDR3 reads TGTGCCAGCAGCCAGAGGGGGGGAGGGGGCTACACCTTC.

The chain links TRBV11-2 to TRBJ2-3, with 7 bases identical to TRBD2. The CDR3 spans 14 residues. Losses at the gene ends were 3 bases for V and 1 base for J; bases not matched to a gene: 1. CDR1 is SGHAT and CDR2 is FQNNGV in the germline V gene. The CDR3 DNA follows: TGTGCCAGCAGCTTTCGGGGGGGCACAGATACGCAGTATTTT. This translates into CASSFRGGTDTQYF.

This chain connects TRBV2 to TRBJ2-7, with 9 positions matching TRBD1. The CDR3 sequence is 16 residues long. Trimming cost V 5 bases and J 7 bases; bases outside gene matches: 15. Per germline, CDR1 SNHLY and CDR2 FYNNEI. The CDR3 nucleotides read TGTGCCAGCAGTACGACTAGGACAGGGGATATTTCTGAGCAGTACTTC. Translation gives CASSTTRTGDISEQYF.

This clone was picked up a small number of times. The chain carries TRBV5-5 and TRBJ1-1; D gene uncertain. This CDR3 is built from 13 residues. Germline V gene sequence: CDR1 SGHKS, CDR2 YYEKEE (reference sequence). Trimming cost V 0 bases and J 2 bases, with 5 bases left between them. The CDR3, as DNA: TGTGCCAGCAGCTTGGCAGGCAACACTGAAGCTTTCTTT. Protein product: CASSLAGNTEAFF.

The chain combines TRBV28 with TRBJ2-7; 8 bases agree with TRBD2. Unmatched junction bases numbered 4, after V lost 4 bases and J lost 2 bases. This CDR3 has 14 residues. Germline V gene lookup returns CDR1 MDHEN and CDR2 SYDVKM. The CDR3 sequence is CASSSPGLAYEQYF. The CDR3 DNA follows: TGTGCCAGCAGTTCCCCGGGACTAGCCTACGAGCAGTACTTC.

The chain's CDR3 is CASRVQGPSTDTQYF. The DNA of the CDR3 is TGTGCCAGCAGGGTACAGGGGCCCAGCACAGATACGCAGTATTTT. The gene calls are TRBV2 and TRBJ2-3; 7 bases are shared with TRBD1. The germline gives CDR1 SNHLY, CDR2 FYNNEI. The trim removed 6 bases at V and 0 bases at J, leaving 6 bases unmatched. The length of the CDR3 is 15 residues.

This chain uses TRBV13 with TRBJ2-3; D remains unclear. The CDR3 sequence is 14 residues long. The germline gives CDR1 PRHDT, CDR2 FYEKMQ (reference sequence). Between the trimmed V and J ends, which lost 4 bases and 6 bases, there was a span of 14 bases. The CDR3 nucleotides are TGTGCCAGCAGCTCCTCCGGGTCCCGGGATACGCAGTATTTT. Amino acids: CASSSSGSRDTQYF.

The V gene is TRBV5-5, the J gene TRBJ1-2; 8 bases line up with TRBD1. Germline trimming cut 6 bases from V and 4 bases from J; bases unmatched to any gene: 8. CDR1 is SGHKS, CDR2 YYEKEE, per germline (reference sequence). The CDR3 runs to 14 residues. DNA for the CDR3: TGTGCCAGCAACCAACAGGGGGTCATCTATGGCTACACCTTC. Its protein product is CASNQQGVIYGYTF.

This chain uses TRBV7-2 with TRBJ1-2; D remains unclear. The germline CDR1 and CDR2 sequences are SGHTA and FQGNSA. V lost 5 bases and J lost 2, with 9 bases in between. This CDR3 has 13 residues. In nucleotides, the CDR3 is TGTGCCAGCAGCCCTGGGCAGAACTATGGCTACACCTTC. This sequence encodes CASSPGQNYGYTF.

The chain joins TRBV19 to TRBJ2-1; D remains ambiguous. The CDR3 has 13 amino acids. Germline V gene lookup returns CDR1 LNHDA and CDR2 SQIVND (reference sequence). V gave up 7 bases and J gave up 4 bases, with 11 bases separating them. The CDR3 DNA follows: TGTGCCAGTACCCCCGGTCCTTACAATGAGCAGTTCTTC. It codes for CASTPGPYNEQFF.

The chain has TRBV7-2 and TRBJ2-1; D gene unclear. The CDR3 consists of 13 residues. CDR1 is SGHTA, CDR2 FQGNSA, per germline. Trimming removed 1 base at V and 7 bases at J, with 8 bases between. The CDR3, as DNA: TGTGCCAGCAGCTTAGGGAGACCTAATGAGCAGTTCTTC. Its translation is CASSLGRPNEQFF.

The chain couples TRBV7-9 to TRBJ2-7, with D tentatively TRBD2 (5 bases). Germline CDR1 reads SEHNR; CDR2 reads FQNEAQ (reference sequence). The V end was cut by 2 bases, the J end by 7 bases, with 18 bases between. CDR3 size: 15 residues. CDR3 bases: TGTGCCAGCAGCTTAACTATGAGGGTTTTGGGGGAGCAGTACTTC. Encoded protein: CASSLTMRVLGEQYF.

This clone was recorded only once. The V and J genes are TRBV6-4 and TRBJ2-1; 8 bases map to TRBD2. The ends lost 4 bases at V and 3 bases at J; junction bases unmatched: 8. Looked up from germline, CDR1 is MRHNA and CDR2 is SNTAGT. The CDR3 runs 16 residues. The CDR3 DNA sequence: TGTGCCAGCAGTGCCCAAGCGGGAGTTGGCTACAATGAGCAGTTCTTC. This codes for CASSAQAGVGYNEQFF.

J is TRBJ2-1 and V is TRBV13; 13 bases line up with TRBD2. The CDR3 is made up of 17 amino acids. The V gene's germline CDR1 is PRHDT and CDR2 FYEKMQ (reference sequence). Trimming took 5 bases from V and 10 from J; bases not matched to a gene: 14. The CDR3 reads CASSVGTSGIPSREQFF. The CDR3 coding sequence is TGTGCCAGCAGCGTCGGGACTAGCGGGATTCCGTCCCGGGAGCAGTTCTTC.

The genes are TRBV6-1 and TRBJ1-2, with 10 bases aligning to TRBD1. V was clipped by 1 base and J by 8 bases; unmatched bases: 16. Germline V CDR1 and CDR2: MNHNS, SASEGT. The CDR3 has 18 amino acids. The CDR3 nucleotides read TGTGCCAGCAGTGAAGGGTTCGGGACAGGGGCTGTACGTTGGGGCTACACCTTC. Translated, it gives CASSEGFGTGAVRWGYTF.

This chain joins TRBV11-2 and TRBJ1-1; weak D call: TRBD1 (6 bases). Germline loops: CDR1 SGHAT, CDR2 FQNNGV. The CDR3 sequence is 14 residues long. The germline V and J ends were trimmed by 5 bases and 3 bases, with 13 bases remaining between them. CDR3 sequence (DNA): TGTGCCAGCAGCCCCCGGGACATCGACACTGAAGCTTTCTTT. Its translation: CASSPRDIDTEAFF. The variable domain in full, completed from reference TRBV11-2 and TRBJ1-1, reads EAGVAQSPRYKIIEKRQSVAFWCNPISGHATLYWYQQILGQGPKLLIQFQNNGVVDDSQLPKDRFSAERLKGVDSTLKIQPAKLEDSAVYLCASSPRDIDTEAFFGQGTRLTVV.

V usage is TRBV6-6 and J usage is TRBJ2-5; TRBD1 is a possible D gene (6 bases). V dropped 2 bases and J dropped 2 bases, with 12 bases sitting between them. The CDR3 loop spans 15 amino acids. Per the germline V gene, CDR1 is MNHNY and CDR2 is SVGAGI (reference sequence). As DNA, the CDR3 is TGTGCCAGCAGTTACACCAGGGGCTCGCAAGAGACCCAGTACTTC. This codes for CASSYTRGSQETQYF.

This clone showed up many times. CDR3 DNA: TGTGCCAGCAGCTTAAGAGGGGGGGAAGGCTACACCTTC. This gives the protein CASSLRGGEGYTF. The rearrangement links TRBV7-3 to TRBJ1-2; D may be TRBD1 (6 bases). CDR3 length: 13 residues. The V gene's germline CDR1 is SGHTA and CDR2 FQGTGA. Trimming removed 1 base from V and 8 bases from J, with 11 bases in between.

J is TRBJ1-2 and V is TRBV4-2; TRBD1 matches at 7 bases. This CDR3 spans 17 amino acids. Per germline, CDR1 LGHNA and CDR2 YNFKEQ. V was pared by 0 bases and J by 8 bases, with 15 bases of the junction left unmatched. The CDR3 DNA sequence: TGTGCCAGCAGCCAAGAAGGTCCCCGGACAGGTTCGGAAGGCTACACCTTC. Translating it yields CASSQEGPRTGSEGYTF.

V gene TRBV6-5 combines with J gene TRBJ2-6; D perhaps matches TRBD1 (6 bases). CDR3 length equals 14 residues. Trimming took 6 bases from V and 0 from J, leaving 6 bases between them. Germline V CDR1 and CDR2: MNHEY, SVGAGI. Written as DNA, the CDR3 is TGTGCCAGCAGGGACAGCTCTGGGGCCAACGTCCTGACTTTC. This translates into CASRDSSGANVLTF.

V gene TRBV7-2 combines with J gene TRBJ1-5; D not resolved. V shed 6 bases and J shed 0 bases, with 15 bases lying between them. Germline assignment: CDR1 SGHTA and CDR2 FQGNSA. This CDR3 is 16 amino acids long. The CDR3 loop reads CASSVEGWGSNQPQHF. CDR3 nucleotide sequence: TGTGCCAGCAGTGTGGAGGGTTGGGGTAGCAATCAGCCCCAGCATTTT.

This chain uses TRBV9 with TRBJ1-2, with D possibly matching TRBD1 (5 bases). This CDR3 region has 16 residues. Germline CDR1 and CDR2: SGDLS and YYNGEE. V gave up 1 base and J gave up 4 bases, with 17 bases separating them. The CDR3 DNA reads as TGTGCCAGCAGCGTACTAGAAGGGACTAACCCCTATGGCTACACCTTC. Encoded protein: CASSVLEGTNPYGYTF.